This record concerns one T cell receptor (beta chain) sequence. This clonotype was observed a handful of times. This receptor's antigen is unknown. Per-base qualities were not stored, and no clone one base away is much larger. Libraries were prepared through PCR. The reads were generated on an Illumina HiSeq 4000. Bulk TCR libraries were prepared as previously described, using TCR primers listed in Table S5. Purification of total RNA was performed with the Qiagen AllPrep DNA/RNA kit. Before analysis, reads from multiple sequencing runs of one library were combined. The authors' analysis ran thus. Only reads with exact TCR constant sequence were kept, trimmed to 150 nt, and grouped by their 12-nt molecular barcodes. Within each barcode group, reads were sub-clustered at a 15% Levenshtein threshold, and quality-weighted consensus sequences were built per RNA molecule. Non-functional sequences were filtered out, along with any lower-count sequence sitting one edit away from another sequence. On the basis of fitting two negative binomial distributions, barcode sub-clusters with fewer than 20% of the maximum read count were discarded. TCRdb reprocessed the public reads (quality trimming at Q25 with fastp, clone calling with MiXCR) and kept in-frame beta chains. For every CDR3 protein sequence, its rows merge into one entry that carries the most common genes and DNA. TCRdb, not the original authors, processed these V and J calls. This sample gives about 65,000 distinct CDR3 sequences in total; around 18% of them show up just once. The ten top clones hold approximately 1.5% of the sample.

These data originate in a study of molecular identifiers for immune sequencing clone quantification (dated by TCRdb to between 2017 and 2018). Concerning the study at large: In a replicate experiment, RNA from roughly 20,000 or 100,000 naive CD8 T cells was split into five aliquots, four of which were sequenced. The study was a methods study using CD8 T cells to benchmark molecular-identifier clustering-based TCR repertoire sequencing (MIDCIRS) and TCR RNA copy counting. What the study reported, not specific to this receptor: Approximately 3.3 recovered TCR RNA copies per cell were obtained by modeling, versus about 9.7 by digital PCR, implying a capture efficiency of 25% to 30%. A single cell's worth of spiked-in Jurkat TCR RNA was reported detectable even among 750,000 to 1,000,000 naive CD8 T cells. Without barcode sub-clustering, chimeric consensus sequences inflated TCR diversity; chimeras reached as high as 47%. The naive libraries included spiked-in Jurkat TCR RNA (about 9 copies' worth), and this Jurkat TCR RNA is not part of the donor repertoire. In CMV-specific effector cells, over 98% of molecules were held by clones above 20 RNA copies, whereas under 1% of molecules were held by such clones in naive cells. The sizes of highly expanded clones could end up underestimated when identical TCR molecules share a barcode.

Spanning cysteine to phenylalanine, the CDR3 consists of 18 amino acids. CDR3 DNA only is kept here, 54 bases in frame from base 1. From a lookup of the germline V gene (reference sequence), CDR1 and CDR2 are SGHAT and FQDESV. The junction shows trimming of 5 bases on V and 4 bases on J, and the gene matches do not reach 15 bases of it. Libraries of naive CD8 T cells were built from around 20,000 to 1,000,000 sorted cells, with 10%, 30% or 50% of the purified RNA used. Naive CD8 T cells, defined as CD8+CD4-CCR7+CD45RA+, were FACS-sorted into RLT Plus buffer on a BD FACSAria II. Nine to eleven TCR copies' worth of Jurkat RNA were spiked into roughly 20,000-1,000,000 naive CD8 T cell samples to test detection sensitivity. Enrichment of CD8 T cells was performed with RosetteSep CD8+ T Cell Enrichment Cocktail and Ficoll-Paque, after which ACK red cell lysis was carried out.

The sequence was obtained from a human donor in good health. Some libraries in this study had Jurkat cell RNA spiked in. The chain joins TRBV11-1 to TRBJ2-2; 8 junctional bases match TRBD1. Sequencing was performed on naive CD8+ T cells from blood, with Jurkat cell RNA spiked in. This specimen's cell subset or site label, per the study, means: FACS-sorted CD8+CD4-CCR7+CD45RA+ naive T cells. The CDR3 in this case is CASSQRRQDRAGTGELFF. The DNA sequence follows: TGTGCCAGCAGCCAACGCCGTCAGGACAGGGCGGGCACCGGGGAGCTGTTTTTT. With the rest looked up from the reference TRBV11-1 and TRBJ2-2 genes rather than sequenced, the full variable domain is EAEVAQSPRYKITEKSQAVAFWCDPISGHATLYWYRQILGQGPELLVQFQDESVVDDSQLPKDRFSAERLKGVDSTLKIQPAELGDSAMYLCASSQRRQDRAGTGELFFGEGSRLTVL.